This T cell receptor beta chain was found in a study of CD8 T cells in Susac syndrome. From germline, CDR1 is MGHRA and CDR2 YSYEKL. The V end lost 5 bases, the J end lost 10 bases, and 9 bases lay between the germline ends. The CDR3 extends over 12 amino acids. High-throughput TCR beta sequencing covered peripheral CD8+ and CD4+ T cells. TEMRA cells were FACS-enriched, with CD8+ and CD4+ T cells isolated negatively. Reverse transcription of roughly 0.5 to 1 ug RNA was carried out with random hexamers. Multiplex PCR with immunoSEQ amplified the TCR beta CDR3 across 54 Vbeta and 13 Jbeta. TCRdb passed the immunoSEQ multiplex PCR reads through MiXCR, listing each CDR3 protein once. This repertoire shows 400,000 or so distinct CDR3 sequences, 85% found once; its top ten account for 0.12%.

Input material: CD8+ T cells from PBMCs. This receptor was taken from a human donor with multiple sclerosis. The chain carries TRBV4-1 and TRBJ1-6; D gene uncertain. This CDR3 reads CASSIGLSPLHF. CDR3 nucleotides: TGCGCCAGCAGCATAGGGCTCTCACCCCTCCACTTT.